Sequencing of this T cell receptor (beta chain) was carried out in a study of CD39 and CD103 CD8 tumor-infiltrating T cells (dated by TCRdb to the late 2010s). For the study in its entirety: An HPV-positive HNSCC, an HPV-negative HNSCC, an ovarian cancer and a melanoma patient were represented in the repertoire comparisons shown. TCRbeta CDR3 deep sequencing compared repertoires of CD8 TIL subsets defined by CD103 and CD39 with peripheral memory CD8 T cells.

About this clone itself: It lacks a known antigen. No base quality values were provided; no much bigger clone lies one nucleotide off.

The investigation overall reported the following: DP CD8 TILs appeared more oligoclonal than DN and SP CD8 TILs and blood memory CD8 T cells, with top 30 clonotypes covering roughly 50-86%. Clonotypes from DP TILs were seldom detected in blood or uninvolved lymph node, while clonotypes from DN TILs overlapped to a large extent with peripheral memory CD8 repertoires.

At the time samples were collected, the patients were not on therapy, although their prior treatments varied from chemotherapy, radiotherapy, surgery and immunotherapy to none at all. After thawing, cells went through T lymphocyte enrichment using a negative-selection kit, with EpCAM beads added for tumor-infiltrating lymphocytes. CD8 TIL subsets were FACS-sorted as CD3+CD4-CD8+CD45RA- cells split by CD39 and CD103 expression into DN, SP and DP. Tumor specimens were minced, digested for 1 h with hyaluronidase, collagenase and DNase, filtered, enriched by Ficoll and cryopreserved. On a FACSAria II, each population was sorted to about 99% purity, and the resulting cell pellets were frozen for TCR sequencing with no culture step. From its cysteine to its phenylalanine, the CDR3 spans 13 amino acids. CDR3 DNA is the only sequence kept; it has 39 bases, read in frame from the first base. Relative to germline, V is missing 7 bases and J is missing 8 bases, with 8 bases of the junction outside any gene match. Sequences MNHEY (CDR1) and SMNVEV (CDR2) are obtained from the germline V gene (reference sequence).

For each subset, genomic DNA was extracted from roughly 10,000 to 100,000 sorted cells using the DNeasy Blood and Tissue Kit. The immunoSEQ service sequenced and mapped the TCRbeta V-J or V-D-J regions, with each sample reaching coverage above 8x. The original methods were these. Analysis was limited to productive rearrangements exported from the immunoSEQ Analyzer platform, and clonality was evaluated on the 500 most abundant clones. To quantify how much repertoires overlapped between populations, both the Morisita-Horn similarity index and the Jaccard index were used. Morisita-Horn similarity between CD8 T-cell subset TCR repertoires was measured in over five cancer patients. TCRdb's version of the immuneACCESS table is confined to in-frame rearrangements and falls short of the full clone set. An unresolved V gene accounts for under half of the shortfall where checked; the remainder is of unknown origin. Clone size and the V and J calls come from that table; the DNA yielded D and trimming. The sample table records approximately 520 clones; approximately 70% of these occur just once. The ten largest clonotypes hold 25% to 30% of the sample.

The sequence links TRBV27 to TRBJ2-1, and TRBD2 aligns with 7 junction nucleotides. This TCR came from a human donor with head and neck squamous cell carcinoma. The sequenced sample was CD39- CD103+ CD8+ T cells sorted from the tumor. The cell subset or site label, read with the paper, signifies: CD103+CD39- single-positive CD45RA- CD8 T cells. The DNA reads as follows: TGTGCCAGCAATTCCCTAGCGGTACATGAGCAGTTCTTC. Its translation is CASNSLAVHEQFF.